At least ten counts were recorded for the clone carrying this TCR beta chain. Its antigen is not known. The sample belongs to a study of T-cell reconstitution after alpha-beta-depleted transplantation in children. Study findings and constraints: Several hundred expanded graft clones reportedly supplied alpha-beta T cells about two months after transplant. For some patients, TCRbeta diversity was high at day 60 because of recipient T cells and thymic progenitors that survived.

The germline CDR1 and CDR2 sequences are SGHTA and FQGNSA. This CDR3 has 16 residues. V lost 3 bases and J lost 2, with 15 bases in between. As it was prepared, the TCRbeta library received unique molecular identifiers. Each CDR3 protein is one row after TCRdb ran MiXCR on the PCR reads. Among over 100,000 distinct CDR3 sequences listed, 10% to 13% were seen once. The origin of this receptor is a boy aged 2-9 years with acute lymphoblastic leukemia, due to receive a stem cell transplant. V gene TRBV7-2 combines with J gene TRBJ2-3; TRBD1 might be the D (6 bases). The sample consisted of PBMCs, taken before TCRalphabeta/CD19-depleted stem cell transplant. The chain's CDR3 is CASSFGYREITDTQYF. The CDR3 DNA follows: TGTGCCAGCAGCTTTGGTTACAGGGAAATCACAGATACGCAGTATTTT.